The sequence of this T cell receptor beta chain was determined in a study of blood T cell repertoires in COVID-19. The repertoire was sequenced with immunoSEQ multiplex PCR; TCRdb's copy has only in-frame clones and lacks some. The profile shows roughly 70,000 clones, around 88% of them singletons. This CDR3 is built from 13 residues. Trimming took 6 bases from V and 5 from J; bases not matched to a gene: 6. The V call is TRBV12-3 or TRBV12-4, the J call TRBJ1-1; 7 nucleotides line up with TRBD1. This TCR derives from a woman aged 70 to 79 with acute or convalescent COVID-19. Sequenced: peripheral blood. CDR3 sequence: CASSSGGWTEAFF. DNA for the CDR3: TGTGCCAGCAGCTCAGGGGGTTGGACTGAAGCTTTCTTT.